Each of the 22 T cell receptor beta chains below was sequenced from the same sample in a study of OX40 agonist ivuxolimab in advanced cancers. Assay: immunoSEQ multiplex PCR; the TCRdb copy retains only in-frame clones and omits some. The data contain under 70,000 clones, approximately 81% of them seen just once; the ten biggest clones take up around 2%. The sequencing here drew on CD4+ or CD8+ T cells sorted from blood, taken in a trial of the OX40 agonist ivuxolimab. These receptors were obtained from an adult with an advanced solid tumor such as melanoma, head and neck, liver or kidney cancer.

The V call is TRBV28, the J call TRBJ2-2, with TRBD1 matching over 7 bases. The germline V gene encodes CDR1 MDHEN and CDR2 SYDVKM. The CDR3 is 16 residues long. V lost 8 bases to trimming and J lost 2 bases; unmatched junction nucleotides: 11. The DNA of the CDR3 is TGTGCCAGCCATTTCGGGACAGCAAGAAACACCGGGGAGCTGTTTTTT. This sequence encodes CASHFGTARNTGELFF.

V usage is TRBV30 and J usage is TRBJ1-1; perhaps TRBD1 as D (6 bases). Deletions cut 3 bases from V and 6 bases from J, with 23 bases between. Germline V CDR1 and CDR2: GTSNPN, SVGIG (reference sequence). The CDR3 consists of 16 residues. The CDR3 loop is CAWRDTFSGGGAEAFF. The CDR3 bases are TGTGCCTGGAGGGATACCTTTTCGGGCGGGGGCGCTGAAGCTTTCTTT.

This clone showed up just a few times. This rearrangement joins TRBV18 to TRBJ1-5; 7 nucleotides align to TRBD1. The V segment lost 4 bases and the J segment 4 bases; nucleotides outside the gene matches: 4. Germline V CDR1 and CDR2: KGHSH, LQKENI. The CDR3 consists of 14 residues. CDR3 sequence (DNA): TGTGCCAGCTCACGACAGGGACCAAATCAGCCCCAGCATTTT. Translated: CASSRQGPNQPQHF.

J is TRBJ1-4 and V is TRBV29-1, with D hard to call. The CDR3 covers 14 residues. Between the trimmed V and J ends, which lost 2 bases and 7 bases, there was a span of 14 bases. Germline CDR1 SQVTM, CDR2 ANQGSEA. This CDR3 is CSVEKRAVGEKLFF. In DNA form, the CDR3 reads TGCAGCGTTGAAAAACGGGCGGTGGGTGAAAAACTGTTTTTT.

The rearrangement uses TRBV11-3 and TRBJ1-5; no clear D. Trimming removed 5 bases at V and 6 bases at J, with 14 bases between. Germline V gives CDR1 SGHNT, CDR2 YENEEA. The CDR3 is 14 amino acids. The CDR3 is CASSPEREGQPQHF. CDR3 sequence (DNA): TGTGCCAGCAGCCCCGAGAGGGAAGGTCAGCCCCAGCATTTT.

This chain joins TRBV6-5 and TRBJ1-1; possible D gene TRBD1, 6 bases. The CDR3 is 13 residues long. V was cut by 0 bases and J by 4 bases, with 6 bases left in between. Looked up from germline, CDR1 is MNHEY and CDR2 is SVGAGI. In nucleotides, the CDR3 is TGTGCCAGCAGTTACTCAGGGGGCACTGAAGCTTTCTTT. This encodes CASSYSGGTEAFF.

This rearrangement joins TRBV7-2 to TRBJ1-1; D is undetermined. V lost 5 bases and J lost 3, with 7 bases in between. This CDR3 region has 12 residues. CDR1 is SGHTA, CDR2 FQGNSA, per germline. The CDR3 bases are TGTGCCAGCAGCCGGACCGACACTGAAGCTTTCTTT. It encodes CASSRTDTEAFF.

The chain's CDR3 is CSVAPLAGDTQYF. The CDR3 bases are TGCAGCGTCGCCCCCTTAGCGGGAGACACCCAGTACTTC. The chain employs TRBV29-1 and TRBJ2-5; TRBD2 agrees at 9 bases. Germline CDR1 SQVTM, CDR2 ANQGSEA. This CDR3 is built from 13 residues. The junction had 10 bases not matched to a gene; V was cut back by 6 bases and J by 8 bases.

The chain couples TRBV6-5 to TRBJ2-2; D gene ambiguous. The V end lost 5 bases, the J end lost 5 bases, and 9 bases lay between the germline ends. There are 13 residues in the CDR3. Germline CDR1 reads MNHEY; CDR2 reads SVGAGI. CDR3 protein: CASSPDTTGELFF. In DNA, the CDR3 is TGTGCCAGCAGTCCCGATACTACCGGGGAGCTGTTTTTT.

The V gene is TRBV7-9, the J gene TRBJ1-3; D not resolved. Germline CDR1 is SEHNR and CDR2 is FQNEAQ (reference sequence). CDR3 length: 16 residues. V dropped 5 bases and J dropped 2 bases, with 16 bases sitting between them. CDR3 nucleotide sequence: TGTGCCAGCAGCGGTGGTGTGGTGCGTACTGGAAACACCATATATTTT. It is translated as CASSGGVVRTGNTIYF.

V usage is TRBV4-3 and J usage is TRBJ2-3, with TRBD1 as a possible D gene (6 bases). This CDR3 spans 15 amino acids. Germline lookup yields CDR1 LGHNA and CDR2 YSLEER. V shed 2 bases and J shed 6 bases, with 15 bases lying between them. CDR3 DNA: TGCGCCAGCAGCCAAACTACAGGGTCGGGGGATACGCAGTATTTT. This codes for CASSQTTGSGDTQYF.

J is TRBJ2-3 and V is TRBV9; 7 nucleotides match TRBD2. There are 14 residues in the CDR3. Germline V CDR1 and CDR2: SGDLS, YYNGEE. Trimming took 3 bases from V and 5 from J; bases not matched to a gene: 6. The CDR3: CASSATSSGDTQYF. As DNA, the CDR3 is TGTGCCAGCAGCGCGACTAGCTCCGGAGATACGCAGTATTTT.

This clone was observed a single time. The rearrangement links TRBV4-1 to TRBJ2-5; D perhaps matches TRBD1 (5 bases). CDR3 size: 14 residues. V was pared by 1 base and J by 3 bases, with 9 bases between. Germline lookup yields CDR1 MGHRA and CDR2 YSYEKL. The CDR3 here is CASSQVQTEETQYF. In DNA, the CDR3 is TGCGCCAGCAGCCAAGTGCAGACAGAAGAGACCCAGTACTTC.

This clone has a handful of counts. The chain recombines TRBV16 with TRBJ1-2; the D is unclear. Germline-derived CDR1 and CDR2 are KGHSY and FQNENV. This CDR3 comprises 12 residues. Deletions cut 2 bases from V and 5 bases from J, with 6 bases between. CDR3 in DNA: TGTGCCAGCAGCCAAAATCAGTATGGCTACACCTTC. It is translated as CASSQNQYGYTF.

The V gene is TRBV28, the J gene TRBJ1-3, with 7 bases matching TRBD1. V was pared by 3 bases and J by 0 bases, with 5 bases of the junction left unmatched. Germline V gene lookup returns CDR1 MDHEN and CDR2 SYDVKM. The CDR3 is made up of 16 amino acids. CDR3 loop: CASSLDRYSSGNTIYF. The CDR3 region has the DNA TGTGCCAGCAGTTTGGACAGGTATAGCTCTGGAAACACCATATATTTT.

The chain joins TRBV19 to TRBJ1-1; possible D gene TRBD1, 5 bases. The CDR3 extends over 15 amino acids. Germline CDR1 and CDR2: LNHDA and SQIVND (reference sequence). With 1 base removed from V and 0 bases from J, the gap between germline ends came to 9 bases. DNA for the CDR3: TGTGCCAGTAGTATAGGAGGACATTTGAACACTGAAGCTTTCTTT. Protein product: CASSIGGHLNTEAFF.

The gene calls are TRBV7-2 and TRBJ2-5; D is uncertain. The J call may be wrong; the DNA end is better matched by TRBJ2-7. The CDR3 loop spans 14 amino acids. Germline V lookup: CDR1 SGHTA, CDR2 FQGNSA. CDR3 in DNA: TGTGCCAGCAGCCCTATGGGTCTGGCCTACGAGCAGTACTTC. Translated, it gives CASSPMGLAYEQYF.

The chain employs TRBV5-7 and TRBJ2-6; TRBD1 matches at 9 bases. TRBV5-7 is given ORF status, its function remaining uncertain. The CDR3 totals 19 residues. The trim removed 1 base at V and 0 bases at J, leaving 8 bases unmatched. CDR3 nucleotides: TGTGCCAGCAGCTTGTTGGCTGGGACAGGGAACTCTGGGGCCAACGTCCTGACTTTC. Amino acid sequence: CASSLLAGTGNSGANVLTF.

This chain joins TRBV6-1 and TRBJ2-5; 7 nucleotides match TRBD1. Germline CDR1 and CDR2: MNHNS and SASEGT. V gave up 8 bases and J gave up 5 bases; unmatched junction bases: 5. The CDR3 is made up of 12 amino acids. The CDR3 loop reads CASSTGMETQYF. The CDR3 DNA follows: TGTGCCAGCTCGACAGGGATGGAGACCCAGTACTTC.

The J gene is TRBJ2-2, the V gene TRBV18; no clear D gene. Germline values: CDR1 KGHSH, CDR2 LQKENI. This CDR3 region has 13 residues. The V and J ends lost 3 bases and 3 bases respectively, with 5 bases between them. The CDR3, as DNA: TGTGCCAGCTCACCCCTGGACACCGGGGAGCTGTTTTTT. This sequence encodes CASSPLDTGELFF. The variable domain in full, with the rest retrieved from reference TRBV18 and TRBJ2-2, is NAGVMQNPRHLVRRRGQEARLRCSPMKGHSHVYWYRQLPEEGLKFMVYLQKENIIDESGMPKERFSAEFPKEGPSILRIQQVVRGDSAAYFCASSPLDTGELFFGEGSRLTVL.

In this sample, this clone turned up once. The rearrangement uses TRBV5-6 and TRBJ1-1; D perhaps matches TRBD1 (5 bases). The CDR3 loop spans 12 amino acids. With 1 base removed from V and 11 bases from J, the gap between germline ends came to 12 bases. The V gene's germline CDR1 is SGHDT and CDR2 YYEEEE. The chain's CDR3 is CASSLTPEGAFF. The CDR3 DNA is TGTGCCAGCAGCTTGACGCCCGAGGGGGCTTTCTTT.

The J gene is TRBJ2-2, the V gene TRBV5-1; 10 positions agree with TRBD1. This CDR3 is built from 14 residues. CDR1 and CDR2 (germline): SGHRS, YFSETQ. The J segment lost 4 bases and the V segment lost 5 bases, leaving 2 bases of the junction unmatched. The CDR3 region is CASRGTGVTGELFF. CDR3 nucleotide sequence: TGCGCCAGCAGGGGGACAGGGGTCACCGGGGAGCTGTTTTTT.